This TCR beta chain was documented in a study of T cell repertoires in ileal Crohn's disease. Study context: Thiopurines (fewer than 12) or anti-TNF agents (around 19) were given postoperatively to about half.

This clone has just a few counts. No antigen is known for it. Study-wide results and limits: High-frequency clones were more common in sorted CD8 than CD4 cells. Clonal expansions were more frequent in active smokers than non-smokers at surgery.

Between the trimmed V and J ends, which lost 10 bases and 2 bases, there was a span of 12 bases. Germline loops: CDR1 ENHRY, CDR2 SYGVKD. This CDR3 contains 12 residues. Adults with ileal or ileocolonic Crohn's disease and an indication for resection were eligible. Profiled with immunoSEQ multiplex PCR; TCRdb holds only in-frame clones, not every one. This sample has roughly 14,000 clones, with about 82% found just once. This chain connects TRBV10-3 to TRBJ2-7; perhaps TRBD1 as D (6 bases). The sequencing sample was made of ileal tissue. The TCR originated in an adult with Crohn's disease. Here the CDR3 DNA reads TGTGCCACTGGACAGAGTACCTACGAGCAGTACTTC. Amino acid sequence: CATGQSTYEQYF.